Listed below are T cell receptor beta chains from one sample, sequenced in a study of PD-1 blockade in mismatch repair-deficient tumors. Data came from immunoSEQ multiplex PCR; TCRdb stores just in-frame clones and leaves some out. The sample contains some 120,000 clones, 88% of which appear only once. The specimen was peripheral blood, collected 70 to 73 weeks after starting pembrolizumab. The receptors originated from an adult with mismatch repair-deficient cancer. CDR3s include the opening cysteine and the closing phenylalanine or tryptophan. The D gene is left open where the match is weak. Clone size, where shown, is once, few, many, or a class for clones that have expanded.

.,TRBV5-4,TRBD2,TRBJ2-5,CASSLMLAGTSRGETQYF,TGTGCCAGCAGCTTGATGCTAGCGGGAACCTCGAGGGGAGAGACCCAGTACTTC
.,TRBV7-2,TRBD2,TRBJ2-7,CASSLIAGDSYEQYF,TGTGCCAGCAGCCTCATAGCGGGAGATTCCTACGAGCAGTACTTC
.,TRBV7-9,TRBD1,TRBJ2-5,CASSPAQGAPETQYF,TGTGCCAGCAGCCCTGCACAGGGGGCACCAGAGACCCAGTACTTC
.,TRBV7-9,.,TRBJ1-5,CASSSDNSNQPQHF,TGTGCCAGCAGCTCGGACAATAGCAATCAGCCCCAGCATTTT
.,TRBV5-5,.,TRBJ1-4,CASSFRDDPQTSLFF,TGTGCCAGCAGCTTTCGGGACGATCCTCAAACCTCCCTGTTTTTT
.,TRBV10-3,.,TRBJ2-7,CAIKTEGTYEQYF,TGTGCCATCAAGACGGAGGGAACCTACGAGCAGTACTTC
.,TRBV13,TRBD2,TRBJ2-3,CASSLGLFSTSGIGTSDTQYF,TGTGCCAGCAGCTTAGGCCTATTTTCGACTAGCGGGATCGGGACCTCAGATACGCAGTATTTT
.,TRBV2,.,TRBJ1-2,CASSAWTANYGYTF,TGTGCCAGCAGTGCGTGGACAGCAAACTATGGCTACACCTTC
.,TRBV12-5,.,TRBJ2-5,CASVPGTQQSTQYF,TGTGCTAGTGTTCCCGGGACCCAGCAGTCGACCCAGTACTTC
few,TRBV7-9,TRBD2,TRBJ2-1,CASSLSGRVNEQFF,TGTGCCAGCAGCTTAAGCGGGAGGGTCAATGAGCAGTTCTTC
.,TRBV19,TRBD1,TRBJ2-1,CASSTGGPYNEQFF,TGTGCCAGTAGTACAGGGGGCCCCTACAATGAGCAGTTCTTC
.,TRBV29-1,.,TRBJ2-2,CSVLHAGELFF,TGCAGCGTTTTACACGCCGGGGAGCTGTTTTTT
.,TRBV4-3,TRBD2,TRBJ2-1,CASSQGGLATYEQFF,TGCGCCAGCAGCCAAGGGGGACTAGCTACTTATGAGCAGTTCTTC
.,TRBV19,.,TRBJ1-5,CASSSLSNQPQHF,TGTGCCAGTAGTAGCTTGAGTAATCAGCCCCAGCATTTT
.,TRBV5-4,.,TRBJ2-3,CASSLEAGAPDTQYF,TGTGCCAGCAGCTTGGAGGCAGGCGCTCCAGATACGCAGTATTTT
.,TRBV11-2,.,TRBJ2-6,CASSLGGGANVLTF,TGTGCCAGCAGCTTAGGAGGTGGGGCCAACGTCCTGACTTTC
few,TRBV30,.,TRBJ1-1,CAWDRGPDTEAFF,TGTGCCTGGGACAGAGGGCCTGACACTGAAGCTTTCTTT
.,TRBV7-2,.,TRBJ2-2,CAVSLAGELFF,TGTGCCGTCTCATTGGCCGGGGAGCTGTTTTTT
.,TRBV2,.,TRBJ2-4,CASSEQGKNIQYF,TGTGCCAGCAGTGAACAGGGAAAAAACATTCAGTACTTC
.,TRBV29-1,TRBD2,TRBJ2-7,CSAGTSLSSYEQYF,TGCAGCGCTGGGACTAGTCTGAGCTCCTACGAGCAGTACTTC
.,TRBV15,.,TRBJ1-1,CATSRDLKRRNTEAFF,TGTGCCACCAGCAGAGATCTGAAACGGAGGAACACTGAAGCTTTCTTT
once,TRBV23-1,.,TRBJ2-2,CASSHGWGRVFTGELFF,TGCGCCAGCAGTCACGGATGGGGCAGGGTTTTTACCGGGGAGCTGTTTTTT
.,TRBV7-9,TRBD1,TRBJ1-2,CASSSRDRLNYGYTF,TGTGCCAGCAGCTCTCGGGACAGACTTAACTATGGCTACACCTTC
.,TRBV25-1,.,TRBJ2-5,CASSLRGTQYF,TGTGCCAGCAGTTTGAGAGGGACCCAGTACTTC
.,TRBV6-1,TRBD2,TRBJ2-3,CASTPVGSGSPQYF,TGTGCCAGCACGCCCGTGGGGAGCGGGAGCCCGCAGTATTTT
.,TRBV11-2,.,TRBJ2-5,CASSSYGGTETQYF,TGTGCCAGCAGCTCCTACGGAGGTACGGAGACCCAGTACTTC
.,TRBV6-6,TRBD1,TRBJ2-7,CASPRRGLGEQYF,TGTGCCAGCCCTCGCAGGGGGCTAGGGGAGCAGTACTTC
.,TRBV5-6,.,TRBJ2-7,CASSLPDSYEQYF,TGTGCCAGCAGCTTGCCGGACAGCTACGAGCAGTACTTC
.,TRBV19,TRBD2,TRBJ2-4,CASSILAGDENIQYF,TGTGCCAGTAGTATCCTAGCGGGAGACGAAAACATTCAGTACTTC
few,TRBV5-1,.,TRBJ2-5,CASSFDLRTQYF,TGCGCCAGCAGCTTCGATCTAAGGACCCAGTACTTC
.,TRBV10-3,TRBD2,TRBJ2-1,CAISEAGEEGNEQFF,TGTGCCATCAGTGAGGCGGGAGAGGAGGGCAATGAGCAGTTCTTC
.,TRBV25-1,TRBD1,TRBJ1-2,CASSEYIGQGIYGYTF,TGTGCCAGCAGTGAATACATAGGACAGGGAATCTATGGCTACACCTTC
.,TRBV11-2,TRBD2,TRBJ2-7,CASSLASGRPYEQYF,TGTGCCAGCAGCTTAGCTAGCGGGAGGCCCTACGAGCAGTACTTC
.,TRBV27,TRBD2,TRBJ2-2,CASSLERGNTGELFF,TGTGCCAGCAGTTTAGAGCGGGGCAACACCGGGGAGCTGTTTTTT
.,TRBV6-1,.,TRBJ2-7,CASSDGYEQYF,TGTGCCAGCAGTGATGGTTACGAGCAGTACTTC
.,TRBV7-2,.,TRBJ2-5,CASSLEAPETQYF,TGTGCCAGCAGCTTAGAAGCGCCCGAGACCCAGTACTTC
.,TRBV4-1,.,TRBJ2-1,CASSLLLGGARKLLDEQFF,TGCGCCAGCAGCCTCCTACTGGGGGGGGCTAGGAAGTTATTGGATGAGCAGTTCTTC
.,TRBV4-1,TRBD2,TRBJ2-7,CASSQVLAGVVEQYF,TGCGCCAGCAGCCAAGTCCTAGCGGGAGTTGTCGAGCAGTACTTC
.,TRBV2,TRBD1,TRBJ1-1,CASRWTGRTEAFF,TGTGCCAGCAGATGGACAGGGCGGACTGAAGCTTTCTTT
.,TRBV15,.,TRBJ1-4,CATSRDNVATNEKLFF,TGTGCCACCAGCAGAGATAACGTAGCAACTAATGAAAAACTGTTTTTT